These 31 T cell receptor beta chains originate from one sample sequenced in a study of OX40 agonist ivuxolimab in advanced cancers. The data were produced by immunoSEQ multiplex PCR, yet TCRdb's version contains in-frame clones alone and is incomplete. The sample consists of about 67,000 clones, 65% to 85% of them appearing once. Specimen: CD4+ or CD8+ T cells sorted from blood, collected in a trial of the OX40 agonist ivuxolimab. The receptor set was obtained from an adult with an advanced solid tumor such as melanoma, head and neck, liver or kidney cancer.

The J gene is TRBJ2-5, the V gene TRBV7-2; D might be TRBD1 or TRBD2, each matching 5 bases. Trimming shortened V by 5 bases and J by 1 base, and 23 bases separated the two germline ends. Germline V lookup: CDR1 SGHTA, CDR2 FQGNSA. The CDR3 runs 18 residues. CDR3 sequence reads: CASSEGRRQGSTQETQYF. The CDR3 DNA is TGTGCCAGCAGCGAAGGGAGAAGGCAGGGAAGTACCCAAGAGACCCAGTACTTC.

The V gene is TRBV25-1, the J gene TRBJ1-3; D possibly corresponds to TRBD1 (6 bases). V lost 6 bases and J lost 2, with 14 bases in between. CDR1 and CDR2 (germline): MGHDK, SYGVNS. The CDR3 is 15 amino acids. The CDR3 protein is CASSLPGAAGNTIYF. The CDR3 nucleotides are TGTGCCAGCAGCCTACCAGGGGCGGCTGGAAACACCATATATTTT.

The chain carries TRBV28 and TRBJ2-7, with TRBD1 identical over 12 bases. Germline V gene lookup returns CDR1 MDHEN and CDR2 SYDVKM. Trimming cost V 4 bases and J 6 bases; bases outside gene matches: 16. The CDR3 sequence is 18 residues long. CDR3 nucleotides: TGTGCCAGCAGTTCAGGGACAGGGGGCTCCAGTAGCCCTCTCGAGCAGTACTTC. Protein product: CASSSGTGGSSSPLEQYF.

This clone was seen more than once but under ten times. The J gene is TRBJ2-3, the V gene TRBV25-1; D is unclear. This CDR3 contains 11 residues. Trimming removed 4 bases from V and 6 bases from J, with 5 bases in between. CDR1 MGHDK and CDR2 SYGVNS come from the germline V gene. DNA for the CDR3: TGTGCCAGCAGTGGACCGGATACGCAGTATTTT. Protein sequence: CASSGPDTQYF.

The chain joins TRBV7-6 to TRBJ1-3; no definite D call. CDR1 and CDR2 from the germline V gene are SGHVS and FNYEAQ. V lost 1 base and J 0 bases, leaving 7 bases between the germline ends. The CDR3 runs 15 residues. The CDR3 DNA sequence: TGTGCCAGCAGCTTAGGGATCAGCTCTGGAAACACCATATATTTT. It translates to CASSLGISSGNTIYF.

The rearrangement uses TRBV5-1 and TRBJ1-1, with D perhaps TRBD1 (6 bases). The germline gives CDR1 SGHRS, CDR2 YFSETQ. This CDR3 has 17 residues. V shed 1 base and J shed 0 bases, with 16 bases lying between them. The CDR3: CASSLSSQGLMNTEAFF. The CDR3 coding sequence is TGCGCCAGCAGCTTGAGTAGTCAGGGGCTTATGAACACTGAAGCTTTCTTT.

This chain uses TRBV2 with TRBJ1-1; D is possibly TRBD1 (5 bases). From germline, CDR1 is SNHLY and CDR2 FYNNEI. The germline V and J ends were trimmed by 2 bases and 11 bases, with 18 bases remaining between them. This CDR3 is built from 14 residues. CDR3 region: CASSERLTAIGAFF. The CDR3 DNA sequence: TGTGCCAGCAGTGAAAGGTTGACAGCAATTGGGGCTTTCTTT.

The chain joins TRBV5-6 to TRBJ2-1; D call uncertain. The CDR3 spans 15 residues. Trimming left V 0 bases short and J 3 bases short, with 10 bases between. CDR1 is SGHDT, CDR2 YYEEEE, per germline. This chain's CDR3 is CASSLGTGFYNEQFF. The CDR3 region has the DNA TGTGCCAGCAGCTTGGGGACGGGCTTCTACAATGAGCAGTTCTTC.

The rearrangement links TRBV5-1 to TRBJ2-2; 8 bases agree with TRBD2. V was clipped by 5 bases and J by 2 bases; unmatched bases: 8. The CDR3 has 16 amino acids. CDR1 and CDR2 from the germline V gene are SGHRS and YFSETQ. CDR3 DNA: TGCGCCAGCAGAGCCCGGGGGGGCAGCAACACCGGGGAGCTGTTTTTT. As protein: CASRARGGSNTGELFF.

In nucleotides, the CDR3 is TGTGCTAGTGGTTTGGTTGGTCCCACAGATACGCAGTATTTT. It codes for CASGLVGPTDTQYF. The J gene is TRBJ2-3, the V gene TRBV12-5; D unclear. CDR3 size: 14 residues. V was cut by 0 bases and J by 2 bases, with 6 bases left in between. CDR1 and CDR2 from the germline V gene are LGHNT and FRNRAP.

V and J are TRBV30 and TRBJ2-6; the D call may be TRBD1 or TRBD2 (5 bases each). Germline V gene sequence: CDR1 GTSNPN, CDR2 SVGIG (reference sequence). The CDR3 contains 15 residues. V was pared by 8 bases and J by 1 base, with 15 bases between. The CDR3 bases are TGTGCCGGAACGGGACGCCCTTCTGGGGCCAACGTCCTGACTTTC. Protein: CAGTGRPSGANVLTF.

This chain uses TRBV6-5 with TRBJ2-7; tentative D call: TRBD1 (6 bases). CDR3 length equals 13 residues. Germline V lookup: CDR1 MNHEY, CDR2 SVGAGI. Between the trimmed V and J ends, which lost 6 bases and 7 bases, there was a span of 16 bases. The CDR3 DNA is TGTGCCAGCAGACAGGGAACTACGGGGGAGCAGTACTTC. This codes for CASRQGTTGEQYF.

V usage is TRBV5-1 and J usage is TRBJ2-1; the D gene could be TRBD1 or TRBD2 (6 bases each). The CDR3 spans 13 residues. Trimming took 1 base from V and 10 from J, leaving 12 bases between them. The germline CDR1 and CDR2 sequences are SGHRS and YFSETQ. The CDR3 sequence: CASSLRGALEQFF. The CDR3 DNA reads TGCGCCAGCAGCTTGAGGGGGGCGTTAGAGCAGTTCTTC.

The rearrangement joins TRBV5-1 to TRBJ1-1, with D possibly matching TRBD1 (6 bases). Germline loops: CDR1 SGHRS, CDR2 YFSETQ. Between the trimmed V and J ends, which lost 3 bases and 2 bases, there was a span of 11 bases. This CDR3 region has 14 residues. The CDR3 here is CASSSTGGNTEAFF. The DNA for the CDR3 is TGCGCCAGCAGCTCCACCGGGGGCAACACTGAAGCTTTCTTT.

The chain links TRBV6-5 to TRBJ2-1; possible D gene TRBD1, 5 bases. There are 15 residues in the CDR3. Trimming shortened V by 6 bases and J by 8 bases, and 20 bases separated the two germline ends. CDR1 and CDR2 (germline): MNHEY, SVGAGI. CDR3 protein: CASSPGQGFLHEQFF. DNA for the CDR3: TGTGCCAGCAGCCCGGGTCAGGGTTTTCTACATGAGCAGTTCTTC.

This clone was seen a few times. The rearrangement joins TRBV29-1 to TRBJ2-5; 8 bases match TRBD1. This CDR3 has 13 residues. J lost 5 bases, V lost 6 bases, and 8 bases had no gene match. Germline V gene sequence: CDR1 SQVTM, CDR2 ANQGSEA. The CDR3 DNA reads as TGCAGCGTCGGTGGACAGGGCTGGGAGACCCAGTACTTC. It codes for CSVGGQGWETQYF.

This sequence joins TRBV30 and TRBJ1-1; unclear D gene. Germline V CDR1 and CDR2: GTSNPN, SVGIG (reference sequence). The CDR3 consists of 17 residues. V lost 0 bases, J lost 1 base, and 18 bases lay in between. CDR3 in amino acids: CAWSVNRPCRSNTEAFF. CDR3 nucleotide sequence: TGTGCCTGGAGTGTAAACCGCCCCTGCAGGTCGAACACTGAAGCTTTCTTT.

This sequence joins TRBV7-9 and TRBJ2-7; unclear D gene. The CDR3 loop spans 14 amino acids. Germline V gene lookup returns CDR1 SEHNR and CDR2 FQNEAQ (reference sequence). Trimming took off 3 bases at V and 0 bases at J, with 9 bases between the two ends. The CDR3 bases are TGTGCCAGCAGCTTTGGGCAGGTCTCCTACGAGCAGTACTTC. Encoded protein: CASSFGQVSYEQYF.

In DNA, the CDR3 is TGTGCCAGCAGCTATCGCTCGGGGGATGGAGATACGCAGTATTTT. Translating it yields CASSYRSGDGDTQYF. The rearrangement uses TRBV7-3 and TRBJ2-3, with TRBD2 as a possible D gene (6 bases). With 4 bases removed from V and 5 bases from J, the gap between germline ends came to 16 bases. Germline assignment: CDR1 SGHTA and CDR2 FQGTGA. This CDR3 has 15 amino acids.

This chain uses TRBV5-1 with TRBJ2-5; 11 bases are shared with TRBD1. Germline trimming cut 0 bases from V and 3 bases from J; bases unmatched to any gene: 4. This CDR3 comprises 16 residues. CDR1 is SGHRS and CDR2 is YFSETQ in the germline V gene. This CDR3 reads CASSLGRTGGKETQYF. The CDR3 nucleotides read TGCGCCAGCAGCTTGGGCCGGACAGGGGGCAAAGAGACCCAGTACTTC.

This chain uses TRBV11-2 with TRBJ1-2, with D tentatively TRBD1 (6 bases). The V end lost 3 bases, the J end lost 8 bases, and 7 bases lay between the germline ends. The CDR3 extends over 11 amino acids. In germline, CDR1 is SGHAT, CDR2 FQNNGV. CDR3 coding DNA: TGTGCCAGCAGCTTTGGGGGCGGCTACACCTTC. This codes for CASSFGGGYTF.

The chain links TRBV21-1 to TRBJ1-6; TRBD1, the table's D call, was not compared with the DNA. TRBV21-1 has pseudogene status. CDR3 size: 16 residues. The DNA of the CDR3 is TGTGCCAGCAGCAAAGATCGGGACAGGGAGGTCTCACCCCTCCACTTT. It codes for CASSKDRDREVSPLHF.

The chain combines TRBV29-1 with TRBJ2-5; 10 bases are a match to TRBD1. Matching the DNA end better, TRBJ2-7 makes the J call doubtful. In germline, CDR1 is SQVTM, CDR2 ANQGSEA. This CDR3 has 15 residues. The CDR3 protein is CSVEGRQGAEDEQYF. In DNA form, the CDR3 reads TGCAGCGTTGAAGGGAGACAGGGGGCAGAGGACGAGCAGTACTTC.

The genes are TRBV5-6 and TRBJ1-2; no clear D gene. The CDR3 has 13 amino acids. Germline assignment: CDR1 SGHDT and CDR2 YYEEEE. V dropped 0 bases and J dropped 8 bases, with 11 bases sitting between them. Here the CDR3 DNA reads TGTGCCAGCAGCTTGGACGGCACTGCGGGCTACACCTTC. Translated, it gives CASSLDGTAGYTF.

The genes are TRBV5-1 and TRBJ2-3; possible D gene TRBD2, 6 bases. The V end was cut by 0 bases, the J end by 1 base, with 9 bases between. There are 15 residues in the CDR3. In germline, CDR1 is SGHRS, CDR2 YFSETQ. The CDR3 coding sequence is TGCGCCAGCAGCTTGGGTGTAGCGGGCACAGATACGCAGTATTTT. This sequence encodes CASSLGVAGTDTQYF.

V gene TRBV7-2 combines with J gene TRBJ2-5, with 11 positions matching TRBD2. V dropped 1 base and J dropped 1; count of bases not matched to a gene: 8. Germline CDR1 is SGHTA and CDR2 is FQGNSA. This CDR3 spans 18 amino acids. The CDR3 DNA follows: TGTGCCAGCAGCTTAGGCTACCTAGCGGGAGGCCCCCAAGAGACCCAGTACTTC. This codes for CASSLGYLAGGPQETQYF. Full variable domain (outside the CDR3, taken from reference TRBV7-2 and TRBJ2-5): GAGVSQSPSNKVTEKGKDVELRCDPISGHTALYWYRQSLGQGLEFLIYFQGNSAPDKSGLPSDRFSAERTGGSVSTLTIQRTQQEDSAVYLCASSLGYLAGGPQETQYFGPGTRLLVL.

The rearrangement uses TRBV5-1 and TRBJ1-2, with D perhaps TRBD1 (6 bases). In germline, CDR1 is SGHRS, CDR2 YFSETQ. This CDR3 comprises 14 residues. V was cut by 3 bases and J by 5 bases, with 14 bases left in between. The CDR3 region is CASSYGTSGYGYTF. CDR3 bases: TGCGCCAGCAGCTACGGGACATCGGGATATGGCTACACCTTC. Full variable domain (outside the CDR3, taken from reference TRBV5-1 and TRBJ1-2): KAGVTQTPRYLIKTRGQQVTLSCSPISGHRSVSWYQQTPGQGLQFLFEYFSETQRNKGNFPGRFSGRQFSNSRSEMNVSTLELGDSALYLCASSYGTSGYGYTFGSGTRLTVV.

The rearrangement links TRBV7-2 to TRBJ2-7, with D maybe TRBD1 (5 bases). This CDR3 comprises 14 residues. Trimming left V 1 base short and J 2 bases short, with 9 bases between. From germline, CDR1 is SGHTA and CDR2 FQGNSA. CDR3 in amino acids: CASSLDGATYEQYF. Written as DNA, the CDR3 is TGTGCCAGCAGCTTAGATGGGGCAACCTACGAGCAGTACTTC.

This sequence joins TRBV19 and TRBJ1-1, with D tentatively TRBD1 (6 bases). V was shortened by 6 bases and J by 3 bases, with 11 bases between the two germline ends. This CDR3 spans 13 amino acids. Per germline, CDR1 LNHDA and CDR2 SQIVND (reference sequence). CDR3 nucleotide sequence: TGTGCCAGTAGGCACACAGGGTACACTGAAGCTTTCTTT. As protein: CASRHTGYTEAFF.

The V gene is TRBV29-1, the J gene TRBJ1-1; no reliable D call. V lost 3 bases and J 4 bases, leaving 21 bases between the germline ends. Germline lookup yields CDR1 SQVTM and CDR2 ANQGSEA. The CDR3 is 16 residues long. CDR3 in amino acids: CSVDLSIELTRTEAFF. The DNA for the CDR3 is TGCAGCGTTGATTTAAGTATAGAACTGACTCGCACTGAAGCTTTCTTT.

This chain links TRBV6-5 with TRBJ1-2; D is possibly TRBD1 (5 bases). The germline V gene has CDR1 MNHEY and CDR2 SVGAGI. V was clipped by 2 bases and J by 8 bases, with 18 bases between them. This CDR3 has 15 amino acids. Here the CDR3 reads CASSYRGLSSGGYTF. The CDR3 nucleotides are TGTGCCAGCAGTTACCGGGGGTTATCTTCGGGCGGCTACACCTTC.